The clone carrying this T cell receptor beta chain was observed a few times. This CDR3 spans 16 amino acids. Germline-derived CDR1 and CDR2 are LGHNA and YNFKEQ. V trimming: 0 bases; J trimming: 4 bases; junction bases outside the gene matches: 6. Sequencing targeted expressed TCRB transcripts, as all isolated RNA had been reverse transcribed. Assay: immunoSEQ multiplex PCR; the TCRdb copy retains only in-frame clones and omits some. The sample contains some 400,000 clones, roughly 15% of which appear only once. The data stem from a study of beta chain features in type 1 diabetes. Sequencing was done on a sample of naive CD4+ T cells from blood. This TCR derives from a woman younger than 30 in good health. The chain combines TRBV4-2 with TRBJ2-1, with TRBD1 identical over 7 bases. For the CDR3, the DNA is TGTGCCAGCAGCCAAGAAGCAGGGGGATTTTACAATGAGCAGTTCTTC. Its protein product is CASSQEAGGFYNEQFF.